Listed here are 13 T cell receptor beta chains from one sample, sequenced in a study of T cell responses to AZD1222 COVID-19 vaccine. Sequencing used immunoSEQ multiplex PCR; TCRdb keeps in-frame clones, though not all of them. The sample has approximately 130,000 clones, approximately 91% seen once. The sequenced sample was peripheral blood, obtained 28 days after the second AZD1222 dose. These receptors originate from an adult who received the AZD1222 COVID-19 vaccine.

This chain connects TRBV9 to TRBJ2-7; TRBD1 is a possible D gene (6 bases). The CDR3 length is 12 residues. The ends were cut back, 3 bases at V and 3 bases at J, with 7 bases in the middle. Germline values: CDR1 SGDLS, CDR2 YYNGEE. Here the CDR3 reads CASSGQDYEQYF. CDR3 coding DNA: TGTGCCAGCAGCGGACAGGACTACGAGCAGTACTTC. The full variable domain, with the rest looked up from reference TRBV9 and TRBJ2-7, is DSGVTQTPKHLITATGQRVTLRCSPRSGDLSVYWYQQSLDQGLQFLIQYYNGEERAKGNILERFSAQQFPDLHSELNLSSLELGDSALYFCASSGQDYEQYFGPGTRLTVT.

This rearrangement joins TRBV30 to TRBJ1-1, with a weak D call TRBD1 (5 bases). CDR3 size: 13 residues. Trimming took 2 bases from V and 0 from J, leaving 7 bases between them. CDR1 is GTSNPN, CDR2 SVGIG, per germline (reference sequence). Here the CDR3 DNA reads TGTGCCTGGAGTCCGGGGGTGAACACTGAAGCTTTCTTT. This codes for CAWSPGVNTEAFF.

This chain links TRBV27 with TRBJ1-1; the match to TRBD1 covers 7 bases. Germline CDR1 and CDR2: MNHEY and SMNVEV (reference sequence). Trimming at V came to 1 base and at J to 0 bases, leaving 14 bases not matched to a gene. CDR3 length: 19 amino acids. The CDR3 reads CASSLWALRQGHMNTEAFF. In DNA, the CDR3 is TGTGCCAGCAGTTTATGGGCCCTCCGACAGGGTCATATGAACACTGAAGCTTTCTTT.

This clone was seen only once. The CDR3 loop is CAWSEDRPRTEAFF. CDR3 nucleotides: TGTGCCTGGAGCGAGGACAGGCCGAGGACTGAAGCTTTCTTT. This chain connects TRBV30 to TRBJ1-1; 7 bases line up with TRBD1. The CDR3 length is 14 residues. Germline V gene data show CDR1 as GTSNPN and CDR2 as SVGIG (reference sequence). Trimming took 3 bases from V and 5 from J; bases not matched to a gene: 9. The full variable domain, completed using reference TRBV30 and TRBJ1-1, is SQTIHQWPATLVQPVGSPLSLECTVEGTSNPNLYWYRQAAGRGLQLLFYSVGIGQISSEVPQNLSASRPQDRQFILSSKKLLLSDSGFYLCAWSEDRPRTEAFFGQGTRLTVV.

The CDR3 DNA follows: TGTGCCAGCAGCAAGGGACGGGATGGCTACACCTTC. This gives the protein CASSKGRDGYTF. The chain carries TRBV28 and TRBJ1-2; D is possibly TRBD1 (5 bases). Germline CDR1 MDHEN, CDR2 SYDVKM. V lost 6 bases and J lost 6, with 11 bases in between. The CDR3 is 12 amino acids.

V usage is TRBV7-8 and J usage is TRBJ2-1, with D possibly TRBD2 on 6 matching bases. CDR1 and CDR2 (germline): SGHVS, FQNEAQ. The CDR3 loop spans 16 amino acids. Trimming took 5 bases from V and 4 from J, leaving 18 bases between them. CDR3 region: CASSLMEGIFYNEQFF. CDR3 sequence (DNA): TGTGCCAGCAGCCTTATGGAGGGTATCTTTTACAATGAGCAGTTCTTC. Complete variable domain (other parts from reference TRBV7-8 and TRBJ2-1): GAGVSQSPRYKVAKRGQDVALRCDPISGHVSLFWYQQALGQGPEFLTYFQNEAQLDKSGLPSDRFFAERPEGSVSTLKIQRTQQEDSAVYLCASSLMEGIFYNEQFFGPGTRLTVL.

This chain uses TRBV4-2 with TRBJ2-2; D remains ambiguous. The CDR3 runs to 12 residues. The V and J ends lost 1 base and 10 bases respectively, with 7 bases between them. Germline CDR1 reads LGHNA; CDR2 reads YNFKEQ. The DNA of the CDR3 is TGTGCCAGCAGCCAAGTAGGGAAGGAGCTGTTTTTT. It encodes CASSQVGKELFF.

V is TRBV5-1 and J is TRBJ2-1; D remains ambiguous. The germline gives CDR1 SGHRS, CDR2 YFSETQ. The CDR3 loop spans 16 amino acids. V was trimmed by 1 base and J by 0 bases, leaving 11 bases between them. CDR3 sequence reads: CASSLRLVPSYNEQFF. The CDR3 DNA sequence: TGCGCCAGCAGCTTGCGTCTAGTCCCCTCCTACAATGAGCAGTTCTTC.

This chain connects TRBV5-1 to TRBJ2-3, with D possibly TRBD2 on 6 matching bases. The V gene lost 0 bases and the J gene lost 0 bases, with 8 bases spanning the gap. CDR3 length equals 15 residues. The germline gives CDR1 SGHRS, CDR2 YFSETQ. The CDR3, as DNA: TGCGCCAGCAGCTTGGGGGACTTTAGCACAGATACGCAGTATTTT. Its protein is CASSLGDFSTDTQYF.

The rearrangement links TRBV19 to TRBJ2-5; D unresolved. This CDR3 has 15 amino acids. Germline V gives CDR1 LNHDA, CDR2 SQIVND (reference sequence). The germline V and J ends were trimmed by 6 bases and 2 bases, with 16 bases remaining between them. The CDR3 DNA reads TGTGCCAGTAGCTACCGCATCGGGCTACAAGAGACCCAGTACTTC. Protein product: CASSYRIGLQETQYF.

This clone was seen once. This chain connects TRBV11-2 to TRBJ1-4; 8 bases are shared with TRBD1. The CDR3 has 15 residues. V was pared by 3 bases and J by 6 bases, with 6 bases of the junction left unmatched. CDR1 and CDR2 from the germline V gene are SGHAT and FQNNGV. The CDR3 DNA follows: TGTGCCAGCAGCTTCCGGGGACAGGTAGATGAAAAACTGTTTTTT. Amino acid sequence: CASSFRGQVDEKLFF.

This clone was recorded a few times. The gene calls are TRBV28 and TRBJ2-1; D is unresolved. Germline loops: CDR1 MDHEN, CDR2 SYDVKM. This CDR3 contains 12 residues. Trimming pared 6 bases from V and 4 bases from J, leaving 7 bases between. The DNA of the CDR3 is TGTGCCAGCAGGGGCCCGTACAATGAGCAGTTCTTC. Its translation: CASRGPYNEQFF.

This sequence joins TRBV28 and TRBJ1-5; TRBD1 matches at 9 bases. This CDR3 comprises 16 residues. In germline, CDR1 is MDHEN, CDR2 SYDVKM. V was clipped by 3 bases and J by 0 bases; unmatched bases: 3. The DNA of the CDR3 is TGTGCCAGCAGTTTGGGACAGGGATATAGCAATCAGCCCCAGCATTTT. The encoded protein is CASSLGQGYSNQPQHF.